This TCR beta chain was found in a study of cytomegalovirus exposure and HLA in healthy donors. The ends were cut back, 6 bases at V and 15 bases at J, with 21 bases in the middle. The CDR3 loop spans 13 amino acids. Germline loops: CDR1 MNHNS, CDR2 SASEGT. A remark on this clone: As yet, its antigen is unknown.

The study ran its PCR with 60 Vbeta and 13 Jbeta primers. Under the authors' procedure: As a later analysis found, there were 82 million or so unique TCR beta chains, of which roughly 11 million were shared. Libraries were prepared by immunoSEQ multiplex PCR; TCRdb keeps only in-frame clonotypes and omits some of them. D and trimming were read from the DNA, whereas the V and J calls and clone size are those reported in that table. The table includes 200,000 or so clones, 81% detected once. Study conclusions and caveats: Specific recognition of CMV antigens was confirmed in vitro for three chains (all CMV-associated). The study assumed roughly uniform donor sequencing depth for presence/absence analyses.

This TCR was sampled from a young woman in good health and CMV-seropositive. The sequenced material came from PBMCs. This chain uses TRBV6-1 with TRBJ1-5, with D unclear. The CDR3 DNA reads as TGTGCCAGCAGGGTAGACACTATTGAGGGTTGGCATTTT. Its protein product is CASRVDTIEGWHF.